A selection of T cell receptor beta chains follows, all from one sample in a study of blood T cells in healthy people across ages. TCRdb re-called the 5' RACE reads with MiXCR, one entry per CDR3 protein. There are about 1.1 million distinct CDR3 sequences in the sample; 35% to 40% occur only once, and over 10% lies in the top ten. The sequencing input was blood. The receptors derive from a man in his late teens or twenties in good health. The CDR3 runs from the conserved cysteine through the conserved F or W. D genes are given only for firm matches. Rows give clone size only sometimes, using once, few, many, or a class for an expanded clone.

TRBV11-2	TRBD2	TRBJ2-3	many	CASSPIWITSGGSPSTDTQYF	TGTGCCAGCAGCCCCATTTGGATCACTAGCGGGGGGTCTCCTAGCACAGATACGCAGTATTTT
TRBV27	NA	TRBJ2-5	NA	CASSPRDSTGQYF	TGTGCCAGCAGTCCCAGGGACTCCACCGGGCAGTACTTC
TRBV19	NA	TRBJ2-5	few	CASSQSGRETQYF	TGTGCCAGTAGCCAATCCGGAAGAGAGACCCAGTACTTC
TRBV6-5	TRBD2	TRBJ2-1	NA	CASSSLAGAIYNEQFF	TGTGCCAGCAGTTCACTAGCGGGGGCGATTTACAATGAGCAGTTCTTC
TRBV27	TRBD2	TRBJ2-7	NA	CASSFTSGGPTPSYEQYF	TGTGCCAGCAGTTTTACTAGCGGGGGACCTACTCCCTCCTACGAGCAGTACTTC
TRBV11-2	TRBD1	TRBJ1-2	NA	CTSSQRTGNYGYTF	TGTACCAGCAGCCAAAGGACAGGCAACTATGGCTACACCTTC
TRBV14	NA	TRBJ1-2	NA	CASSQVPGQGYTF	TGTGCCAGCAGCCAAGTGCCGGGGCAAGGCTACACCTTC
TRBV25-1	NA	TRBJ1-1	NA	CASSEIQPNTEAFF	TGTGCCAGCAGTGAAATTCAGCCGAACACTGAAGCTTTCTTT
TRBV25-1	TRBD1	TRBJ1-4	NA	CASRADRGWGEKLFF	TGTGCCAGCAGGGCTGACAGGGGATGGGGTGAAAAACTGTTTTTT
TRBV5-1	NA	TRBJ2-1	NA	CASSVGGMSDEQFF	TGCGCCAGCAGTGTAGGGGGTATGAGTGATGAGCAGTTCTTC
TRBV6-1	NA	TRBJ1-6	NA	CASSDRGGDSPPHF	TGTGCCAGCAGTGATAGGGGTGGGGATTCACCCCCCCACTTT
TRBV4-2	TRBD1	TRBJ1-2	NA	CASSLGQEDYGYTF	TGTGCCAGCAGCCTGGGACAGGAGGACTATGGCTACACCTTC
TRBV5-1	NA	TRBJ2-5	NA	CASSLDGEYNEQYF	TGCGCCAGCAGCCTAGACGGAGAATACAATGAGCAGTACTTC
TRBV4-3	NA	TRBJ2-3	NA	CASSQVSSVGADTQYF	TGCGCCAGCAGCCAAGTGAGTAGCGTCGGCGCAGATACGCAGTATTTT
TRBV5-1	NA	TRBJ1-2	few	CASSLAKGDGGYTF	TGCGCCAGCAGCTTGGCCAAGGGTGACGGTGGCTACACCTTC
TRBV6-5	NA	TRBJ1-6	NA	CASTGRSPLHF	TGTGCCAGCACCGGTCGATCACCCCTCCACTTT
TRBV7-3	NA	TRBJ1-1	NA	CASRDTTGNTEAFF	TGTGCCAGCAGGGATACAACAGGGAACACTGAAGCTTTCTTT
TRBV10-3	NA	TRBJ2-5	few	CAISGDLKETQYF	TGTGCCATCAGTGGGGACCTGAAAGAGACCCAGTACTTC
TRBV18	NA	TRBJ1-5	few	CASSPLGLSDQPQHF	TGTGCTAGCTCACCTTTGGGGCTAAGCGATCAGCCCCAGCATTTT
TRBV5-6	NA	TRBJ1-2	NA	CASSQRPHYGYTF	TGTGCCAGCAGCCAAAGACCTCACTATGGCTACACCTTC
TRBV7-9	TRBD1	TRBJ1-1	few	CASSLEMFGQGVTEAFF	TGTGCCAGCAGCTTAGAAATGTTTGGACAGGGTGTCACTGAAGCTTTCTTT
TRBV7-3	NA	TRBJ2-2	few	CASSLSHPGELFF	TGTGCCAGCAGCTTATCTCACCCCGGGGAGCTGTTTTTT
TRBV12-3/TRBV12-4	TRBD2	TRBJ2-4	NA	CASSLGGGPKNIQYF	TGTGCCAGCAGTTTAGGGGGAGGGCCTAAAAACATTCAGTACTTC
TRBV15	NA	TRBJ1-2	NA	CATGAGGNYGYTF	TGTGCCACCGGGGCCGGCGGAAACTATGGCTACACCTTC
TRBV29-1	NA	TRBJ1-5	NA	CSVAEGGGSNQPQHF	TGCAGCGTTGCCGAGGGTGGGGGTAGCAATCAGCCCCAGCATTTT
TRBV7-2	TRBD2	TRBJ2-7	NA	CASSLGAGTSGYEQYF	TGTGCCAGCAGCTTAGGGGCCGGGACTAGCGGATACGAGCAGTACTTC
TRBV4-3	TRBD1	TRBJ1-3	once	CASSQEGGWGNTIYF	TGCGCCAGCAGCCAAGAAGGGGGCTGGGGAAACACCATATATTTT